The source of this T cell receptor (beta chain) is a study of T-cell reconstitution after alpha-beta-depleted transplantation in children. Trimming took 4 bases from V and 10 from J; bases not matched to a gene: 8. Germline CDR1 reads SGHVS; CDR2 reads FQNEAQ. The CDR3 is 15 residues long. Construction of the TCRbeta library involved unique molecular identifiers. One entry per CDR3 protein, called by TCRdb with MiXCR from the PCR reads. The data show hundreds of thousands of distinct CDR3 sequences, about 15% seen once. The TCR comes from a human donor who donated a stem cell graft to a child with acute myeloid leukemia. The chain recombines TRBV7-8 with TRBJ2-1; 12 positions agree with TRBD2. This sample comprised PBMCs from the stem cell graft donor, obtained from the stem cell graft. The CDR3 sequence is CASSSSSGGAGEQFF. CDR3 bases: TGTGCCAGCAGCTCGTCTAGCGGGGGGGCCGGGGAGCAGTTCTTC.